These 30 T cell receptor beta chains were all obtained from the same sample, sequenced in a study of T-cell reconstitution after alpha-beta-depleted transplantation in children. Library preparation (for TCRbeta) was performed with unique molecular identifiers. TCRdb reprocessed the PCR reads with MiXCR, giving one entry per CDR3 protein. The sample yields 200,000 to 250,000 distinct CDR3 sequences, approximately 10% seen once. The material was PBMCs, obtained before TCRalphabeta/CD19-depleted stem cell transplant. These TCRs come from a child under two years old with acute myeloid leukemia, due to receive a stem cell transplant.

This clonotype was found many times. V is TRBV27 and J is TRBJ2-7; D is perhaps TRBD1 (6 bases). Trimming removed 3 bases at V and 2 bases at J, with 11 bases between. This CDR3 has 14 amino acids. Germline values: CDR1 MNHEY, CDR2 SMNVEV (reference sequence). The CDR3 DNA is TGTGCCAGCAGTTTCCACCGGGACACCTACGAGCAGTACTTC. It encodes CASSFHRDTYEQYF.

This clonotype was detected only a few times. This rearrangement joins TRBV18 to TRBJ2-7, with D perhaps matching TRBD1 (5 bases). CDR1 KGHSH and CDR2 LQKENI come from the germline V gene. CDR3 length: 15 residues. Trimming pared 1 base from V and 0 bases from J, leaving 10 bases between. CDR3 residues: CASSPRGRSSYEQYF. The CDR3 DNA sequence: TGTGCCAGCTCACCACGGGGCAGGAGCTCCTACGAGCAGTACTTC.

The V gene is TRBV2, the J gene TRBJ1-1; D might be TRBD1 (6 bases). From germline, CDR1 is SNHLY and CDR2 FYNNEI. V lost 6 bases, J lost 11 bases, and 22 bases lay in between. This CDR3 spans 14 amino acids. The CDR3 loop reads CASRGGQGTRWAFF. The CDR3 DNA reads as TGTGCCAGCAGAGGGGGACAAGGGACTAGGTGGGCTTTCTTT.

This clonotype was detected ten times or more. The chain is built from TRBV28 and TRBJ2-3; 9 bases fit TRBD1. This CDR3 has 14 amino acids. Looked up from germline, CDR1 is MDHEN and CDR2 is SYDVKM. V lost 5 bases, J lost 2 bases, and 2 bases stayed unmatched. CDR3 in DNA: TGTGCCAGCAGTCCACAGGGGGCCACAGATACGCAGTATTTT. It yields the protein CASSPQGATDTQYF.

This clonotype was recorded at least ten times. The rearrangement joins TRBV7-2 to TRBJ2-7, with unresolved D. Between the trimmed V and J ends, which lost 1 base and 5 bases, there was a span of 6 bases. Per the germline V gene, CDR1 is SGHTA and CDR2 is FQGNSA. This CDR3 comprises 12 residues. The CDR3 is CASSLVGHEQYF. CDR3 coding DNA: TGTGCCAGCAGCTTAGTGGGCCACGAGCAGTACTTC. The full variable domain, in which reference TRBV7-2 and TRBJ2-7 provide the parts outside the CDR3, is GAGVSQSPSNKVTEKGKDVELRCDPISGHTALYWYRQSLGQGLEFLIYFQGNSAPDKSGLPSDRFSAERTGGSVSTLTIQRTQQEDSAVYLCASSLVGHEQYFGPGTRLTVT.

Ten or more counts support this clonotype. This rearrangement joins TRBV12-3 or TRBV12-4 to TRBJ1-2, with 9 bases lining up with TRBD1. The CDR3 has 14 amino acids. Germline trimming cut 6 bases from V and 3 bases from J; bases unmatched to any gene: 5. In DNA, the CDR3 is TGTGCCAGCAGACGAGACAGGGGGGACTATGGCTACACCTTC. Its translation is CASRRDRGDYGYTF.

This clonotype was recorded at least ten times. V and J are TRBV20-1 and TRBJ2-3; 8 bases match TRBD1. The V gene end was trimmed by 8 bases and the J gene end by 0 bases; junction bases not matched to a gene: 7. The V gene's germline CDR1 is DFQATT and CDR2 SNEGSKA (reference sequence). CDR3 size: 14 residues. This CDR3 reads CSFHRGFSTDTQYF. The CDR3 coding sequence is TGCAGTTTCCACAGGGGGTTCAGCACAGATACGCAGTATTTT.

This clonotype was seen repeatedly, ten times or more. This chain connects TRBV28 to TRBJ1-2; a possible D gene is TRBD1 (5 bases). CDR3 length: 13 amino acids. The germline V gene encodes CDR1 MDHEN and CDR2 SYDVKM. V was shortened by 6 bases and J by 5 bases, with 13 bases between the two germline ends. The CDR3 spells CASSLGGEYGYTF. The CDR3 region has the DNA TGTGCCAGCAGCCTCGGGGGAGAGTATGGCTACACCTTC.

This clonotype appeared a few times. The chain links TRBV5-4 to TRBJ2-2; TRBD2 matches 7 bases. CDR3 size: 15 residues. With V trimmed by 4 bases and J by 0 bases, 3 bases remained unmatched. Germline CDR1 and CDR2: SGHNT and YYREEE (reference sequence). Here the CDR3 DNA reads TGTGCCAGCAGCCCCGGGACTACGAACACCGGGGAGCTGTTTTTT. Its translation is CASSPGTTNTGELFF.

This clonotype was picked up a small number of times. The chain couples TRBV2 to TRBJ2-5; 14 bases fit TRBD2. The CDR3 is made up of 14 amino acids. Germline-derived CDR1 and CDR2 are SNHLY and FYNNEI. This CDR3 reads CATRTSGGIETQYF. The DNA for the CDR3 is TGTGCGACCAGGACTAGCGGGGGGATAGAGACCCAGTACTTC.

This clonotype was recorded at least ten times. The CDR3 reads CASSESGTGGGTDTQYF. CDR3 nucleotides: TGTGCCAGCAGTGAGAGCGGGACAGGGGGCGGTACAGATACGCAGTATTTT. The V gene is TRBV25-1, the J gene TRBJ2-3; 12 bases are shared with TRBD1. This CDR3 is built from 17 residues. Per germline, CDR1 MGHDK and CDR2 SYGVNS. V lost 3 bases to trimming and J lost 3 bases; unmatched junction nucleotides: 7.

The table lists this clonotype with many counts. V gene TRBV12-3 or TRBV12-4 combines with J gene TRBJ2-7; tentative D call: TRBD1 (5 bases). This CDR3 contains 11 residues. V was trimmed by 8 bases and J by 2 bases, leaving 7 bases between them. CDR3 amino acids: CASGAPYEQYF. Written as DNA, the CDR3 is TGTGCCAGCGGGGCCCCCTACGAGCAGTACTTC.

V is TRBV12-3 or TRBV12-4 and J is TRBJ2-3, with D perhaps TRBD2 (5 bases). This CDR3 region has 15 residues. Trimming took off 6 bases at V and 1 base at J, with 14 bases between the two ends. The CDR3 region has the DNA TGTGCCAGCAGCGCCCGGGATCCCCGCACAGATACGCAGTATTTT. This gives the protein CASSARDPRTDTQYF.

The sample holds many counts of this clonotype. The genes are TRBV12-3 or TRBV12-4 and TRBJ1-4; TRBD1 matches 9 bases. V dropped 5 bases and J dropped 8; count of bases not matched to a gene: 6. There are 14 residues in the CDR3. The CDR3 sequence is CASSLGTGPEKLFF. The CDR3 nucleotides read TGTGCCAGCAGTCTAGGGACAGGGCCCGAAAAACTGTTTTTT.

Concerning this clonotype itself: It may be a read error: a sequence one base away is much more abundant. The genes are TRBV5-1 and TRBJ2-7; D unresolved. The CDR3 spans 13 residues. The germline V and J ends were trimmed by 4 bases and 2 bases, with 10 bases remaining between them. CDR1 and CDR2 (germline): SGHRS, YFSETQ. The DNA for the CDR3 is TGCGCCAGCAGCCGGGCAGCGACCTACGAGCAGTACTTC. This encodes CASSRAATYEQYF. The full variable domain, in which reference TRBV5-1 and TRBJ2-7 provide the parts outside the CDR3, is KAGVTQTPRYLIKTRGQQVTLSCSPISGHRSVSWYQQTPGQGLQFLFEYFSETQRNKGNFPGRFSGRQFSNSRSEMNVSTLELGDSALYLCASSRAATYEQYFGPGTRLTVT.

The rearrangement joins TRBV20-1 to TRBJ2-3; no firm D call. Trimming took 0 bases from V and 1 from J, leaving 17 bases between them. Per germline, CDR1 DFQATT and CDR2 SNEGSKA (reference sequence). The CDR3 loop spans 17 amino acids. The CDR3 spells CSARDSSYSVRTDTQYF. CDR3 in DNA: TGCAGTGCTAGAGATTCCTCCTATTCGGTCCGCACAGATACGCAGTATTTT.

The sample holds many counts of this clonotype. The V gene is TRBV5-1, the J gene TRBJ1-5, with D maybe TRBD1 (5 bases). Per the germline V gene, CDR1 is SGHRS and CDR2 is YFSETQ. V dropped 7 bases and J dropped 2 bases, with 13 bases sitting between them. CDR3 size: 14 residues. CDR3 in amino acids: CASAQGGGNQPQHF. The CDR3 DNA sequence: TGCGCCAGCGCGCAGGGTGGTGGCAATCAGCCCCAGCATTTT.

This clonotype was found many times. In DNA, the CDR3 is TGCAGTGCTAGCCCCCAAAGGGAGCTGTTTTTT. This translates into CSASPQRELFF. The J gene is TRBJ2-2, the V gene TRBV20-1; D remains ambiguous. The V and J ends lost 3 bases and 9 bases respectively, with 8 bases between them. The CDR3 runs to 11 residues. Per germline, CDR1 DFQATT and CDR2 SNEGSKA (reference sequence).

This clonotype was recorded at least ten times. This chain links TRBV3-1 with TRBJ2-3; TRBD1 is a possible D gene (6 bases). Germline CDR1 reads LGHDT; CDR2 reads YNNKEL (reference sequence). The CDR3 totals 13 residues. V lost 4 bases and J lost 4, with 9 bases in between. As DNA, the CDR3 is TGTGCCAGCAGCCGCGAGGGGGCAGATACGCAGTATTTT. Translation: CASSREGADTQYF.

This clonotype was counted many times. The rearrangement joins TRBV18 to TRBJ2-1; tentative D call: TRBD1 (6 bases). Germline CDR1 and CDR2: KGHSH and LQKENI. CDR3 length equals 18 residues. Trimming shortened V by 3 bases and J by 0 bases, and 18 bases separated the two germline ends. The CDR3 region is CASSPGVMGASSYNEQFF. CDR3 DNA sequence: TGTGCCAGCTCACCGGGGGTGATGGGGGCAAGCTCCTACAATGAGCAGTTCTTC.

This clonotype came up many times. The chain couples TRBV5-5 to TRBJ2-3; 7 nucleotides align to TRBD1. Germline V gene lookup returns CDR1 SGHKS and CDR2 YYEKEE (reference sequence). With 0 bases clipped from V and 9 bases from J, the junction kept 1 base outside the gene matches. The length of the CDR3 is 12 residues. The CDR3 bases are TGTGCCAGCAGCTTGGCCAGGGGGACGCAGTATTTT. Residues: CASSLARGTQYF.

This clonotype was detected only a few times. V usage is TRBV12-3 or TRBV12-4 and J usage is TRBJ2-1; 7 positions agree with TRBD1. This CDR3 contains 15 residues. V dropped 9 bases and J dropped 8; count of bases not matched to a gene: 16. CDR3 residues: CASQLEGAVPYEQFF. The CDR3 nucleotides read TGTGCCAGTCAACTCGAGGGGGCAGTTCCGTATGAGCAGTTCTTC.

This clonotype was detected only a few times. The chain links TRBV7-6 to TRBJ1-5; D uncertain. From germline, CDR1 is SGHVS and CDR2 FNYEAQ. This CDR3 is built from 12 residues. CDR3 protein: CASGESNQPQHF. CDR3 nucleotides: TGTGCAAGCGGGGAGAGCAATCAGCCCCAGCATTTT.

There are many counts of this clonotype. As DNA, the CDR3 is TGTGCCAGCAGCAAAAAACTCTTTAGGGGGGGAAGGTACGAGCAGTACTTC. Protein: CASSKKLFRGGRYEQYF. The gene calls are TRBV21-1 and TRBJ2-7; the D call in the table, TRBD1, was not verified against the DNA. TRBV21-1 is a listed pseudogene. This CDR3 region has 17 residues.

This clonotype was seen more than once but under ten times. The chain carries TRBV24-1 and TRBJ2-1; 8 bases align to TRBD2. The germline V gene encodes CDR1 KGHDR and CDR2 SFDVKD. Germline trimming cut 3 bases from V and 10 bases from J; bases unmatched to any gene: 13. The CDR3 extends over 16 amino acids. The CDR3, as DNA: TGTGCCACCAGTGATCTGGGACTAGGGGGGACTCGAGAGCAGTTCTTC. It encodes CATSDLGLGGTREQFF.

This clonotype has just a few counts. This chain uses TRBV28 with TRBJ2-2; no reliable D call. The CDR3 spans 16 residues. Trimming shortened V by 4 bases and J by 5 bases, and 17 bases separated the two germline ends. CDR1 MDHEN and CDR2 SYDVKM come from the germline V gene. DNA for the CDR3: TGTGCCAGCAGTTCGACGCTCCGGGCCGGGACCGGGGAGCTGTTTTTT. It specifies CASSSTLRAGTGELFF.

The table lists this clonotype with many counts. The rearrangement links TRBV12-3 or TRBV12-4 to TRBJ2-3, with TRBD2 identical over 7 bases. There are 14 residues in the CDR3. With 1 base clipped from V and 6 bases from J, the junction kept 4 bases outside the gene matches. The CDR3 DNA reads TGTGCCAGCAGTTTAGAGCGGGGAAGGGATACGCAGTATTTT. Its translation: CASSLERGRDTQYF.

This clonotype was detected many times. J is TRBJ1-1 and V is TRBV9; D is uncertain. V was shortened by 0 bases and J by 3 bases, with 6 bases between the two germline ends. This CDR3 has 13 residues. CDR1 is SGDLS, CDR2 YYNGEE, per germline. CDR3 in amino acids: CASSVASYTEAFF. The CDR3, as DNA: TGTGCCAGCAGCGTAGCTTCCTACACTGAAGCTTTCTTT.

This clonotype was counted ten times or more. V is TRBV7-2 and J is TRBJ2-1, with D hard to call. V was trimmed by 3 bases and J by 8 bases, leaving 8 bases between them. This CDR3 region has 12 residues. CDR1 and CDR2 from the germline V gene are SGHTA and FQGNSA. CDR3: CASSFQRYEQFF. DNA of the CDR3: TGTGCCAGCAGCTTTCAGCGCTATGAGCAGTTCTTC.

In regard to this clonotype: This may be a read error, as it is one base from a much larger clone. This chain connects TRBV5-1 to TRBJ1-1; D gene ambiguous. Germline V gene lookup returns CDR1 SGHRS and CDR2 YFSETQ. The CDR3 runs to 14 residues. The CDR3 nucleotides read TGCGCCAGCAGCTTGGGGGCAGCGAACACTAAAGCTTTCTTT. It encodes CASSLGAANTKAFF.